Listed here are 11 T cell receptor beta chains from one sample, sequenced in a study of post-analysis software for immune sequencing data. These receptors lack a known antigen. cDNA libraries for TCR beta contained unique molecular identifiers. TCRdb re-derived calls from the PCR reads in MiXCR, one entry per CDR3 protein. The data show roughly 870,000 distinct CDR3 sequences, with about 57% seen just once and approximately 4.5% held by the top ten. General study findings and limits: About five TRBV segments were more frequent in patients than controls; TRBV5-6, TRBV5-1 and TRBV20-1 belonged to this group.

The sample comprised blood. Every receptor here comes from a girl aged 5 to 17 with multiple sclerosis.

The chain has TRBV12-3 or TRBV12-4 and TRBJ2-4; D perhaps matches TRBD2 (5 bases). The V end was cut by 6 bases, the J end by 4 bases, with 10 bases between. The CDR3 is made up of 13 amino acids. The chain's CDR3 is CASRPGLKNIQYF. The CDR3 DNA reads as TGTGCCAGCAGGCCGGGATTGAAAAACATTCAGTACTTC.

As regards this clonotype: The junction departs from germline at one end; a sequencing error may be responsible. The chain is built from TRBV7-2 and TRBJ1-2; D call uncertain. The CDR3 runs 15 residues. CDR1 and CDR2 (germline): SGHTA, FQGNSA. CDR3 sequence (DNA): TGTGCCGGCAGCTTAGAAGGCTTAGCTAACTATGGCTACACCTTC. Protein: CAGSLEGLANYGYTF. Full variable domain (missing parts from reference TRBV7-2 and TRBJ1-2): GAGVSQSPSNKVTEKGKDVELRCDPISGHTALYWYRQSLGQGLEFLIYFQGNSAPDKSGLPSDRFSAERTGGSVSTLTIQRTQQEDSAVYLCAGSLEGLANYGYTFGSGTRLTVV.

DNA for the CDR3: TGTGCCATCAGTGAGTCGGGGGGTCAAGAGACCCAGTACTTC. Translation: CAISESGGQETQYF. V gene TRBV10-3 combines with J gene TRBJ2-5, with D possibly being TRBD2 (6 bases). Germline V gene lookup returns CDR1 ENHRY and CDR2 SYGVKD. V lost 0 bases, J lost 2 bases, and 7 bases lay in between. This CDR3 has 14 residues.

This clonotype was picked up one time. The V call is TRBV19, the J call TRBJ2-1, with 8 bases lining up with TRBD2. Germline V gene data show CDR1 as LNHDA and CDR2 as SQIVND (reference sequence). Germline trimming cut 4 bases from V and 0 bases from J; bases unmatched to any gene: 8. The length of the CDR3 is 17 residues. In DNA, the CDR3 is TGTGCCAGTAGTAGGACTAGCACGTATAGCTCCTACAATGAGCAGTTCTTC. It specifies CASSRTSTYSSYNEQFF.

This clonotype appeared once. V usage is TRBV4-1 and J usage is TRBJ1-2; a weak D match, TRBD1 (5 bases). V was clipped by 1 base and J by 7 bases, with 16 bases between them. The CDR3 has 15 amino acids. Germline V CDR1 and CDR2: MGHRA, YSYEKL. CDR3 amino acids: CASSQANRGAGGYTF. The CDR3 DNA is TGCGCCAGCAGCCAAGCAAATCGGGGCGCGGGTGGCTACACCTTC.

The genes are TRBV7-2 and TRBJ2-1; 9 positions agree with TRBD1. From germline, CDR1 is SGHTA and CDR2 FQGNSA. Trimming removed 0 bases from V and 9 bases from J; junction bases left unmatched: 6. The CDR3 consists of 15 residues. CDR3 sequence: CASSLAGTGSGEQFF. The CDR3 bases are TGTGCCAGCAGCTTAGCCGGGACAGGGTCGGGTGAGCAGTTCTTC.

This sequence joins TRBV12-3 or TRBV12-4 and TRBJ2-7; tentative D call: TRBD2 (6 bases). This CDR3 comprises 15 residues. V dropped 6 bases and J dropped 5 bases, with 20 bases sitting between them. The CDR3 bases are TGTGCCAGCAGGCCAGGCGAGGGACTTTCTAACGAGCAGTACTTC. Protein product: CASRPGEGLSNEQYF.

The rearrangement links TRBV30 to TRBJ1-1; D is perhaps TRBD1 (6 bases). Trimming removed 2 bases from V and 3 bases from J, with 10 bases in between. The CDR3 runs to 13 residues. CDR1 and CDR2 (germline): GTSNPN, SVGIG (reference sequence). In DNA form, the CDR3 reads TGTGCCTGGAGTTGGGACATCGACACTGAAGCTTTCTTT. This encodes CAWSWDIDTEAFF. Variable domain in full (rest from reference TRBV30 and TRBJ1-1): SQTIHQWPATLVQPVGSPLSLECTVEGTSNPNLYWYRQAAGRGLQLLFYSVGIGQISSEVPQNLSASRPQDRQFILSSKKLLLSDSGFYLCAWSWDIDTEAFFGQGTRLTVV.

V is TRBV12-3 or TRBV12-4 and J is TRBJ1-2, with unresolved D. This CDR3 contains 12 residues. V lost 8 bases to trimming and J lost 6 bases, with 13 bases between them. CDR3 residues: CASGFPANGYTF. CDR3 DNA sequence: TGTGCCAGCGGCTTCCCCGCAAATGGCTACACCTTC.

The rearrangement links TRBV4-1 to TRBJ2-5; TRBD2 matches 8 bases. Looked up from germline, CDR1 is MGHRA and CDR2 is YSYEKL. There are 15 residues in the CDR3. V lost 0 bases and J lost 5; bases outside the gene matches: 5. CDR3 in amino acids: CASSQDGGLVETQYF. The CDR3 DNA sequence: TGCGCCAGCAGCCAAGATGGGGGACTAGTTGAGACCCAGTACTTC.

The chain uses TRBV20-1 and TRBJ1-1, with 8 bases lining up with TRBD1. The V gene's germline CDR1 is DFQATT and CDR2 SNEGSKA (reference sequence). The junction had 9 bases not matched to a gene; V was cut back by 2 bases and J by 4 bases. The CDR3 extends over 15 amino acids. CDR3 sequence reads: CSARPRTGWITEAFF. CDR3 DNA: TGCAGTGCTAGACCCCGGACAGGGTGGATCACTGAAGCTTTCTTT.